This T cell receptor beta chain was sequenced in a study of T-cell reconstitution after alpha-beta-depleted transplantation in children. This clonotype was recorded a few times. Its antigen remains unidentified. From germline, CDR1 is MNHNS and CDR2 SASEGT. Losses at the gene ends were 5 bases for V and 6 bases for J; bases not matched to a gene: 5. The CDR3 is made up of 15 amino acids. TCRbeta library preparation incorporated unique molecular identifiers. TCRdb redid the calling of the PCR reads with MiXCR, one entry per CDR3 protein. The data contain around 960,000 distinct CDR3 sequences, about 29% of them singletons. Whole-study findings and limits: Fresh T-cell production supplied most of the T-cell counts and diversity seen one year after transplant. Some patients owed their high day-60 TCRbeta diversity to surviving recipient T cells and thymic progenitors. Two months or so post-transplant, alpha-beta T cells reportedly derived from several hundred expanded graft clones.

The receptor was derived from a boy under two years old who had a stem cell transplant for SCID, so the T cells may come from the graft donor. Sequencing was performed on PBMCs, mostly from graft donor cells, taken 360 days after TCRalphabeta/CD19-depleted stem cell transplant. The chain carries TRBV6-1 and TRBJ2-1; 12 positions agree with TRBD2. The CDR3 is CASSRGLAGPNEQFF. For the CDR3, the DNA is TGTGCCAGCAGTCGGGGACTAGCGGGCCCCAATGAGCAGTTCTTC.